This T cell receptor (beta chain) is drawn from a study of T cell clusters in autoimmune cytopenias. TRB was amplified from approximately 230 ng of peripheral blood genomic DNA per sample. The CDR3 is 14 residues long. Germline CDR1 KGHSH, CDR2 LQKENI. TRB rearrangements were amplified by touch-down multiplex PCR with mixed TRB-A/B primers. For each CDR3 protein, TCRdb gives one entry from its re-call of the multiplex PCR reads, without DNA. This table lists about 7,100 distinct CDR3 sequences. The same sample was also studied in work on T cell repertoires in aging, cancer and after chemotherapy. That study reports: Age-matched healthy donors had significantly more diverse, less clonal blood TCR repertoires than untreated cancer patients.

The chain carries TRBV18 and TRBJ2-3; checking the TCRdb D call of TRBD2 is not possible without DNA. What was sequenced was peripheral blood. The TCR comes from a human donor in good health. CDR3 sequence reads: CASSPLDSTDTQYF.